This T cell receptor (beta chain) was retrieved from a study of PD-1 blockade in classical Hodgkin lymphoma (dated by TCRdb to 2020 to 2022). At the level of the whole study: Nivolumab dosing was 3 mg/kg intravenously every 2 weeks, continuing until either disease progression or unacceptable toxicity. To define a peripheral blood immune signature of response to PD-1 blockade in classical Hodgkin lymphoma, the study combined TCR beta sequencing with CyTOF. Study-wide conclusions, independent of this receptor: A significant rise by C4D1 was seen in CD4+ but not CD8+ TCR diversity (p=0.0027 vs p=0.16), with the rise being most apparent in complete responders (p=0.02). Lower diversity was seen in patients whose nivolumab began less than 1 year after ASCT, and these patients were left out of later analyses so that immune reconstitution would not confound the results. Baseline TCR diversity was reported as lower in newly diagnosed patients than in healthy donors, and lower still in relapsed/refractory patients. Among trial patients, those achieving complete response had baseline diversity similar to that of newly diagnosed patients, while diversity was significantly lower in partial responders and progressors. The study was restricted to a single clinical trial cohort, and the causes of repertoire differences, possibly disease activity or prior therapy, were left undefined.

On this clone itself: Its antigen is still unknown. No base quality values were provided; no much bigger clone lies one nucleotide off.

The Qiagen DNeasy kit was used to extract genomic DNA from unsorted PBMCs and from the negatively selected CD4+ and CD8+ fractions. Using primers that anneal to V and J segments, immunoSEQ multiplex PCR amplified the TCR beta CDR3 regions. Amplification bias was minimized using a synthetic immune receptor repertoire, and residual bias was removed computationally after sequencing. On the authors' methods: Custom Python scripts were used to quantify repertoire diversity as the Shannon entropy index. Unsorted, CD4+ and CD8+ repertoires were analyzed separately, except in combined analyses where CD4+ and CD8+ sequences were merged in silico. Clonal expansion was defined as a frequency increase of at least 2-fold after treatment compared with C1D1, and clones undetected at baseline were assigned a pseudocount of 0.5. Singleton clones were defined as clones with 0 or 1 copy at C1D1, and non-singleton clones were defined as clones with 2 or more copies. Clones expanded in unsorted samples were assigned a CD4+, CD8+ or unknown annotation through matching of protein sequences in sorted samples from the same patient. Diversity changes from C1D1 to C4D1 were tested in paired samples using Wilcoxon tests. Entries here come from immuneACCESS through TCRdb and include only in-frame sequences with V and J called. Some clones fail to appear in such tables; in the studies checked, an unresolved V gene covers under half of the shortfall, and the cause of the remainder is unknown. The DNA was the basis for D and trimming; V, J and clone size are from that table. This sample holds 99,000 or so clones; approximately 89% were observed only once. Under 20% of the sample goes to the ten largest clones.

The time point label on this specimen signifies: cycle 4 day 1 (C4D1), after 6 weeks of nivolumab. Every trial patient had relapsed after autologous stem cell transplantation, and cohorts A, B and C differed in prior brentuximab vedotin exposure. The trial cohort was composed of under 70 patients with relapsed/refractory classical Hodgkin lymphoma, for whom complete response, partial response or progressive disease was recorded as best overall response. Single-agent nivolumab was administered to trial patients in the multi-cohort phase II CheckMate 205 trial. Best overall response was determined by an independent review committee according to the 2007 International Working Group response criteria. Trial PBMCs were collected immediately before nivolumab initiation (C1D1) and during therapy at cycle 2 day 1 and cycle 4 day 1. Peripheral blood was collected in 8 mL Vacutainer Cell Preparation Tubes, from which PBMCs were isolated by centrifugation and then cryopreserved.

CDR1 LGHNA and CDR2 YSLEER were looked up in the germline V gene. Inclusive of the bounding cysteine and phenylalanine, the CDR3 is 17 residues long. The retained sequence is limited to the CDR3, 51 bases, with the frame set at the first base. For this chain, trimming is 1 base at the V end and 1 base at the J end, and the number of junction bases without a gene match is 7. The TCR originated in a human donor with classical Hodgkin lymphoma. The chain is made from TRBV4-3 and TRBJ2-3; 8 bases in between match TRBD2. Sequenced here: peripheral blood mononuclear cells (PBMCs), sampled before the fourth cycle of nivolumab. Read as DNA, the sequence is TGCGCCAGCAGCCAAGCTAGTAGCGGGACTGGCACAGATACGCAGTATTTT. It is translated as CASSQASSGTGTDTQYF.